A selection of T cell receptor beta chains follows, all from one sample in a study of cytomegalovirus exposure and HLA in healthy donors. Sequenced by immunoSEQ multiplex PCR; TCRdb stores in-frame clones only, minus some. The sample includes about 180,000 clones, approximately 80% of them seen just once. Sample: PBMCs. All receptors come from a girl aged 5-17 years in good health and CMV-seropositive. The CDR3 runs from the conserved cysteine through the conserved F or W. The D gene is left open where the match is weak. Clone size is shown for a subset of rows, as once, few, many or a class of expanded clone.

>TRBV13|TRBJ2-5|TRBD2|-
CASSLEREEETQYF
TGTGCCAGCAGCTTAGAACGGGAGGAAGAGACCCAGTACTTC
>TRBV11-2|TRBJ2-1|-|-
CASSFESTYNEQFF
TGTGCCAGCAGCTTCGAATCTACCTACAATGAGCAGTTCTTC
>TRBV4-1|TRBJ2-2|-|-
CASSQGGSFRGTGELFF
TGCGCCAGCAGCCAAGGAGGCTCCTTTCGGGGCACCGGGGAGCTGTTTTTT
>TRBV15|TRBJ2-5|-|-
CATSSGRETQYF
TGTGCCACCAGCTCGGGAAGGGAGACCCAGTACTTC
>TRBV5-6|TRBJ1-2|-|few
CASSFRLGYTF
TGTGCCAGCAGCTTTCGGTTAGGCTACACCTTC
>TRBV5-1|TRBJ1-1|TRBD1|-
CASSPDRKNTEAFF
TGCGCCAGCAGCCCGGACAGGAAGAACACTGAAGCTTTCTTT
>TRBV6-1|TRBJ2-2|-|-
CASSGKEGYENTGELFF
TGTGCCAGCAGTGGAAAGGAGGGTTATGAGAACACCGGGGAGCTGTTTTTT
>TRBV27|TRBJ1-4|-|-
CASSWGGATNEKLFF
TGTGCCAGCAGTTGGGGGGGAGCAACTAATGAAAAACTGTTTTTT
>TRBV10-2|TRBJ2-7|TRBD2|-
CASSEVAGGPIYEQYF
TGCGCCAGCAGTGAGGTAGCGGGAGGACCAATTTACGAGCAGTACTTC
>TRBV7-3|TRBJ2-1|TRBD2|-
CASSTPSVREEYNEQFF
TGTGCCAGCAGCACCCCATCTGTGCGGGAGGAATACAATGAGCAGTTCTTC
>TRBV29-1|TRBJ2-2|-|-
CSVYRESAGELFF
TGCAGCGTCTACAGGGAAAGTGCCGGGGAGCTGTTTTTT
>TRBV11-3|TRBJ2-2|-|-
CASSLRDGELFF
TGTGCCAGCAGCTTACGCGACGGGGAGCTGTTTTTT
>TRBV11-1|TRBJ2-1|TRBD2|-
CASSLLPTSPTPSYNEQFF
TGTGCCAGCAGCCTCCTACCGACTAGCCCAACCCCCTCCTACAATGAGCAGTTCTTC
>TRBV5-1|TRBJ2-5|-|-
CASSLDDYQETQYF
TGCGCCAGCAGCTTGGACGACTACCAAGAGACCCAGTACTTC
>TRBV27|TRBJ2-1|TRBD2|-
CASGGLAGLSSYNEQFF
TGTGCCAGCGGGGGACTAGCGGGGTTAAGCTCCTACAATGAGCAGTTCTTC
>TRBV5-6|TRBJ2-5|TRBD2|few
CASSRTSGAQETQYF
TGTGCCAGCAGCAGGACTAGCGGGGCACAAGAGACCCAGTACTTC
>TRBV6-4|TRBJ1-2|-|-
CASSDSGSTNYGYTF
TGTGCCAGCAGTGACTCGGGCAGCACTAACTATGGCTACACCTTC
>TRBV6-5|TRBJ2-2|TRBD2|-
CASSRTSFDTGELFF
TGTGCCAGCTCCAGGACTAGTTTCGACACCGGGGAGCTGTTTTTT
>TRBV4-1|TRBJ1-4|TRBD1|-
CASSHSGQGQYNEKLFF
TGCGCCAGCAGCCACTCCGGACAGGGCCAGTATAATGAAAAACTGTTTTTT
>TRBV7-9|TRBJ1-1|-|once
CASSPAGEAGRNLMGAFF
TGTGCCAGCAGCCCTGCGGGGGAGGCGGGACGAAACCTAATGGGGGCTTTCTTT
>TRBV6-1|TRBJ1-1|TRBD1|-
CASKAGQGNTEAFF
TGTGCCAGCAAAGCGGGACAGGGGAACACTGAAGCTTTCTTT
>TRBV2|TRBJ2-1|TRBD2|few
CASSVELAGFNEQFF
TGTGCCAGCAGTGTGGAACTAGCGGGTTTTAATGAGCAGTTCTTC
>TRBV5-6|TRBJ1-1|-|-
CASSGYTEAFF
TGTGCCAGCAGCGGCTACACTGAAGCTTTCTTT
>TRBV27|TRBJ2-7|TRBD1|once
CASSLSGTGGWEQYF
TGTGCCAGCAGTTTATCAGGGACAGGGGGTTGGGAGCAGTACTTC
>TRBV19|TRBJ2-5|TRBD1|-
CASSFGQGEVETQYF
TGTGCCAGTAGTTTCGGACAGGGGGAGGTAGAGACCCAGTACTTC
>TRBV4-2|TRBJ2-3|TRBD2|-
CASSQVGLAENTDTQYF
TGTGCCAGCAGCCAAGTCGGACTAGCGGAGAACACAGATACGCAGTATTTT
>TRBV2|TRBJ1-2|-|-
CASSDPGGHYGYTF
TGTGCCAGCAGTGACCCCGGGGGGCACTATGGCTACACCTTC
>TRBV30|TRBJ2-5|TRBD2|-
CAWASGSKETQYF
TGTGCCTGGGCTAGCGGGAGTAAAGAGACCCAGTACTTC
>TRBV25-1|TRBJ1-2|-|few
CASSVDSNYGYTF
TGTGCCAGCAGTGTGGACTCCAACTATGGCTACACCTTC
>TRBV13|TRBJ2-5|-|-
CASSLGPGLQETQYF
TGTGCCAGCAGCTTAGGCCCAGGGTTGCAAGAGACCCAGTACTTC
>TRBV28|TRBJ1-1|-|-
CASSLQPGHFGAEAFF
TGTGCCAGCAGTTTACAACCGGGACACTTCGGGGCTGAAGCTTTCTTT
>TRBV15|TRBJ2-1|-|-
CATSRRIGHINEQFF
TGTGCCACCAGCAGAAGGATCGGACACATCAATGAGCAGTTCTTC
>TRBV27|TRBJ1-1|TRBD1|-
CASSHRGDRGSTEAFF
TGTGCCAGCAGCCATCGCGGCGACAGGGGGTCCACTGAAGCTTTCTTT
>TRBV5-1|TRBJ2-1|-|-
CASSRFGPLGSEQFF
TGCGCCAGCAGCCGATTTGGGCCGTTGGGGAGTGAGCAGTTCTTC
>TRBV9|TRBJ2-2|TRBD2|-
CASSVDPSGTRGGELFF
TGTGCCAGCAGCGTAGATCCTAGCGGGACACGAGGCGGGGAGCTGTTTTTT
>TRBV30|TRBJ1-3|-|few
CAWNGRGLSGNTIYF
TGTGCCTGGAATGGGCGGGGCCTCTCTGGAAACACCATATATTTT
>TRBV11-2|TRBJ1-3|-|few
CASSLGARLKSGNTIYF
TGTGCCAGCAGCTTAGGGGCACGTCTCAAATCCGGAAACACCATATATTTT
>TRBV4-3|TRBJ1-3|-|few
CASSQDSGVGNTIYF
TGCGCCAGCAGCCAAGATTCGGGGGTTGGAAACACCATATATTTT
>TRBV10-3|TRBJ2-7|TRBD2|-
CAISEVASGGEGISGGYYEQYF
TGTGCCATCAGTGAGGTGGCTAGCGGAGGGGAGGGCATATCCGGGGGGTACTACGAGCAGTACTTC
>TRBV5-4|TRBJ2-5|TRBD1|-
CASSLGQGQETQYF
TGTGCCAGCAGCTTAGGACAGGGCCAAGAGACCCAGTACTTC
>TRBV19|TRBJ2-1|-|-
CASSMTGAYNEQFF
TGTGCCAGTAGTATGACCGGGGCCTACAATGAGCAGTTCTTC
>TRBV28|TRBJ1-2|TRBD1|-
CASSLWLTGGVGYTF
TGTGCCAGCAGTTTATGGCTGACAGGGGGCGTTGGCTACACCTTC
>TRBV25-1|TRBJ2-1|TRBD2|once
CASSEGGTIYNEQFF
TGTGCCAGCAGTGAGGGAGGGACTATCTACAATGAGCAGTTCTTC
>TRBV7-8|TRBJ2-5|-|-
CASSLGARHRGGTQYF
TGTGCCAGCAGCTTAGGGGCTAGGCACCGGGGAGGGACCCAGTACTTC
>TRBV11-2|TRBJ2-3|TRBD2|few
CASSLGAGKREPPDTQYF
TGTGCCAGCAGCTTAGGCGCGGGTAAGCGGGAGCCCCCAGATACGCAGTATTTT
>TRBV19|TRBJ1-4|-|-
CASTPRWPPTNEKLFF
TGTGCCAGTACCCCTAGGTGGCCACCAACTAATGAAAAACTGTTTTTT
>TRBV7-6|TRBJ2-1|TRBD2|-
CASSLARGTSGSRAYNEQFF
TGTGCCAGCAGCTTAGCGCGGGGGACTAGCGGGAGCCGGGCTTACAATGAGCAGTTCTTC
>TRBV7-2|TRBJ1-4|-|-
CASSLAPGGEKLFF
TGTGCCAGCAGCCTAGCCCCAGGCGGGGAAAAACTGTTTTTT
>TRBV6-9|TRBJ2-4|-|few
CASSYPTGPGAKNIQYF
TGTGCCAGCAGTTATCCGACAGGACCGGGTGCCAAAAACATTCAGTACTTC
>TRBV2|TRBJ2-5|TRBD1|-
CASNRDSQETQYF
TGTGCCAGCAATAGGGACAGCCAAGAGACCCAGTACTTC
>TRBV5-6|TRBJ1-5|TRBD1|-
CASSSGQGGQPQHF
TGTGCCAGCAGCTCCGGACAGGGGGGTCAGCCCCAGCATTTT
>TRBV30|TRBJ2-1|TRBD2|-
CAWIGLAGVRPEQFF
TGTGCCTGGATAGGACTAGCGGGAGTCCGCCCTGAGCAGTTCTTC
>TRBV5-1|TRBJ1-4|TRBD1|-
CASKRGDRASGNEKLFF
TGCGCCAGTAAGAGGGGGGACAGGGCGTCGGGTAATGAAAAACTGTTTTTT